The 9 T cell receptor beta chains below all came from one sample that was sequenced in a study of beta chain features in type 1 diabetes. Every isolated RNA sample was fully reverse transcribed, so sequencing captured expressed TCRB transcripts. Sequencing used immunoSEQ multiplex PCR; TCRdb keeps in-frame clones, though not all of them. The repertoire includes around 300,000 clones, roughly 9.6% of them detected once, and 0.015% sits in the top ten. The sequenced sample consisted of naive CD4+ T cells from blood. All receptors come from a woman aged 30 to 39 in good health.

V is TRBV7-2 and J is TRBJ1-2, with a weak D call TRBD1 (6 bases). Deletions cut 7 bases from V and 4 bases from J, with 13 bases between. Germline V gene sequence: CDR1 SGHTA, CDR2 FQGNSA. CDR3 length: 13 amino acids. CDR3 residues: CASTTGPVYGYTF. CDR3 nucleotides: TGTGCCAGCACCACAGGGCCGGTCTATGGCTACACCTTC.

J is TRBJ2-1 and V is TRBV18; no definite D call. The V gene lost 5 bases and the J gene lost 7 bases, with 9 bases spanning the gap. CDR3 length: 12 residues. Germline V lookup: CDR1 KGHSH, CDR2 LQKENI. CDR3 nucleotides: TGTGCCAGCTCAGATTCTATGAATGAGCAGTTCTTC. Amino acid sequence: CASSDSMNEQFF.

This chain connects TRBV7-2 to TRBJ2-1; TRBD1 aligns across 8 bases. With 2 bases clipped from V and 7 bases from J, the junction kept 7 bases outside the gene matches. This CDR3 contains 15 residues. CDR1 and CDR2 from the germline V gene are SGHTA and FQGNSA. The chain's CDR3 is CASSLTQGAGNEQFF. The DNA of the CDR3 is TGTGCCAGCAGCTTAACCCAGGGGGCCGGGAATGAGCAGTTCTTC.

V usage is TRBV29-1 and J usage is TRBJ2-2; maybe TRBD2 (5 bases). V dropped 4 bases and J dropped 8 bases, with 8 bases sitting between them. The germline CDR1 and CDR2 sequences are SQVTM and ANQGSEA. The CDR3 has 11 residues. The CDR3 DNA follows: TGCAGCGTTGTAGGCGGGGGGGAGCTGTTTTTT. Protein product: CSVVGGGELFF.

V is TRBV5-6 and J is TRBJ1-2, with 8 positions matching TRBD1. The germline V gene encodes CDR1 SGHDT and CDR2 YYEEEE. Trimming took 4 bases from V and 3 from J; bases not matched to a gene: 8. This CDR3 has 15 residues. The chain's CDR3 is CASSHEQGVYYGYTF. Here the CDR3 DNA reads TGTGCCAGCAGCCATGAACAGGGGGTATACTATGGCTACACCTTC. Full variable domain (missing parts from reference TRBV5-6 and TRBJ1-2): DAGVTQSPTHLIKTRGQQVTLRCSPKSGHDTVSWYQQALGQGPQFIFQYYEEEERQRGNFPDRFSGHQFPNYSSELNVNALLLGDSALYLCASSHEQGVYYGYTFGSGTRLTVV.

J is TRBJ2-3 and V is TRBV6-5; D might be TRBD1 (6 bases). There are 14 residues in the CDR3. The V end was cut by 1 base, the J end by 2 bases, with 7 bases between. CDR1 and CDR2 (germline): MNHEY, SVGAGI. CDR3 nucleotides: TGTGCCAGCAGTTACTACAGGGACACAGATACGCAGTATTTT. Its translation is CASSYYRDTDTQYF.

This clone was picked up a small number of times. The chain uses TRBV9 and TRBJ2-3; D is unclear. CDR1 is SGDLS and CDR2 is YYNGEE in the germline V gene. V lost 3 bases and J 0 bases, leaving 5 bases between the germline ends. This CDR3 region has 13 residues. CDR3 DNA: TGTGCCAGCAGCGGCGATAGCACAGATACGCAGTATTTT. Its translation is CASSGDSTDTQYF.

CDR3 DNA: TGTGCCAGCAAACAGGGGGAGAGGGAGACCCAGTACTTC. Its protein is CASKQGERETQYF. The chain is built from TRBV6-6 and TRBJ2-5; 8 bases align to TRBD1. The CDR3 consists of 13 residues. V lost 7 bases to trimming and J lost 5 bases; unmatched junction nucleotides: 6. The V gene's germline CDR1 is MNHNY and CDR2 SVGAGI (reference sequence).

V is TRBV5-6 and J is TRBJ1-1; 7 bases fit TRBD1. Per germline, CDR1 SGHDT and CDR2 YYEEEE. This CDR3 is built from 16 residues. Trimming removed 1 base from V and 1 base from J; junction bases left unmatched: 7. CDR3 in DNA: TGTGCCAGCAGCTTGAGCAGGGGGGATTGGAACACTGAAGCTTTCTTT. Amino acid sequence: CASSLSRGDWNTEAFF.